A single sample gave rise to the 23 T cell receptor beta chains below, sequenced in a study of CD8 T cells in ankylosing spondylitis. In TCRdb, the 5' RACE reads were re-called with MiXCR into one record per CDR3 protein. The sample yields 35,000 or so distinct CDR3 sequences, approximately 6% seen once. Sequencing was done on a sample of blood, either unsorted or a sorted T cell fraction (not recorded which). All receptors come from a male donor with ankylosing spondylitis or in good health (not recorded which).

This clonotype was seen ten or more times. This rearrangement joins TRBV18 to TRBJ2-2; 7 bases line up with TRBD2. J was trimmed by 5 bases and V by 4 bases; bases with no gene match: 10. Germline V gene data show CDR1 as KGHSH and CDR2 as LQKENI. This CDR3 is built from 16 residues. CDR3 amino acids: CASSRGLDLETGELFF. In DNA form, the CDR3 reads TGTGCCAGCTCACGAGGACTAGATCTCGAGACCGGGGAGCTGTTTTTT.

This clonotype has a count of ten or more. The chain recombines TRBV5-1 with TRBJ2-3; D is unclear. The V gene's germline CDR1 is SGHRS and CDR2 YFSETQ. V was pared by 6 bases and J by 4 bases, with 12 bases between. CDR3 length: 13 amino acids. CDR3 amino acids: CASTPLEADTQYF. In DNA form, the CDR3 reads TGCGCCAGCACCCCCCTTGAAGCAGATACGCAGTATTTT. Full variable domain (outside the CDR3, taken from reference TRBV5-1 and TRBJ2-3): KAGVTQTPRYLIKTRGQQVTLSCSPISGHRSVSWYQQTPGQGLQFLFEYFSETQRNKGNFPGRFSGRQFSNSRSEMNVSTLELGDSALYLCASTPLEADTQYFGPGTRLTVL.

At least ten counts were recorded for this clonotype. This chain uses TRBV27 with TRBJ2-5; no definite D call. The CDR3 is 13 amino acids. V was cut by 8 bases and J by 4 bases, with 14 bases left in between. In germline, CDR1 is MNHEY, CDR2 SMNVEV (reference sequence). CDR3: CASQDRWSETQYF. CDR3 DNA: TGTGCCAGCCAAGACCGGTGGTCAGAGACCCAGTACTTC.

This clonotype was detected many times. The chain has TRBV6-1 and TRBJ1-5, with D unresolved. This CDR3 comprises 14 residues. V lost 6 bases and J 5 bases, leaving 14 bases between the germline ends. CDR1 is MNHNS, CDR2 SASEGT, per germline. The CDR3 loop reads CASSEQTWDQPQHF. In DNA form, the CDR3 reads TGTGCCAGCAGCGAACAAACTTGGGATCAGCCCCAGCATTTT.

This clonotype was found many times. CDR3 sequence reads: CASSRTGDTDTQYF. CDR3 sequence (DNA): TGTGCCAGCTCTCGTACAGGGGACACAGATACGCAGTATTTT. The rearrangement uses TRBV18 and TRBJ2-3; TRBD1 aligns across 7 bases. The CDR3 sequence is 14 residues long. V dropped 6 bases and J dropped 2; count of bases not matched to a gene: 5. From germline, CDR1 is KGHSH and CDR2 LQKENI.

This clonotype was detected ten times or more. The chain uses TRBV7-6 and TRBJ2-1; the D gene is possibly TRBD1 (5 bases). The V end lost 3 bases, the J end lost 10 bases, and 10 bases lay between the germline ends. The CDR3 has 12 residues. CDR1 is SGHVS and CDR2 is FNYEAQ in the germline V gene. CDR3 in amino acids: CASSFPGHEQFF. CDR3 sequence (DNA): TGTGCCAGCAGCTTCCCCGGACACGAGCAGTTCTTC. Combining the CDR3 with reference TRBV7-6 and TRBJ2-1 gives the whole variable domain GAGVSQSPRYKVTKRGQDVALRCDPISGHVSLYWYRQALGQGPEFLTYFNYEAQQDKSGLPNDRFSAERPEGSISTLTIQRTEQRDSAMYRCASSFPGHEQFFGPGTRLTVL.

Many counts were recorded for this clonotype. The chain combines TRBV6-1 with TRBJ1-1; TRBD1 aligns across 11 bases. The V gene end was trimmed by 5 bases and the J gene end by 4 bases; junction bases not matched to a gene: 3. The CDR3 loop spans 14 amino acids. The germline V gene encodes CDR1 MNHNS and CDR2 SASEGT. The CDR3 reads CASSTGTGGTEAFF. The DNA of the CDR3 is TGTGCCAGCAGTACCGGGACAGGGGGCACTGAAGCTTTCTTT.

The V and J genes are TRBV7-6 and TRBJ1-1; D ambiguous. V was pared by 4 bases and J by 6 bases, with 15 bases between. Germline lookup yields CDR1 SGHVS and CDR2 FNYEAQ. The CDR3 is 14 amino acids. This chain's CDR3 is CASSSLKGFAEAFF. In DNA form, the CDR3 reads TGTGCCAGCAGCTCACTAAAGGGTTTCGCTGAAGCTTTCTTT.

This clonotype appeared many times. The V call is TRBV20-1, the J call TRBJ2-7; TRBD1 might be the D (6 bases). CDR3 length: 14 residues. Trimming pared 1 base from V and 2 bases from J, leaving 12 bases between. Germline V gene sequence: CDR1 DFQATT, CDR2 SNEGSKA (reference sequence). The CDR3 nucleotides are TGCAGTGCTAGAGGGGGGCCAGGGGCCTACGAGCAGTACTTC. Protein product: CSARGGPGAYEQYF.

This clonotype was recorded many times. The chain joins TRBV12-3 or TRBV12-4 to TRBJ1-2; D call uncertain. The CDR3 covers 13 residues. Trimming shortened V by 3 bases and J by 6 bases, and 11 bases separated the two germline ends. This chain's CDR3 is CASSFRVAHGYTF. The DNA of the CDR3 is TGTGCCAGCAGTTTTCGGGTCGCGCATGGCTACACCTTC.

This clonotype has a count of ten or more. V usage is TRBV20-1 and J usage is TRBJ2-7, with a possible D match to TRBD2 (6 bases). This CDR3 comprises 16 residues. V was shortened by 0 bases and J by 4 bases, with 19 bases between the two germline ends. Germline CDR1 and CDR2: DFQATT and SNEGSKA (reference sequence). CDR3 in DNA: TGCAGTGCTAGAGATCGAAGACCCCGCGGGACTTACGAGCAGTACTTC. It yields the protein CSARDRRPRGTYEQYF.

There are many counts of this clonotype. The rearrangement joins TRBV20-1 to TRBJ2-7; no clear D. V lost 4 bases and J 6 bases, leaving 13 bases between the germline ends. CDR1 DFQATT and CDR2 SNEGSKA come from the germline V gene (reference sequence). This CDR3 is 12 amino acids long. CDR3 amino acids: CSATRAYGEQYF. CDR3 bases: TGCAGTGCTACGCGTGCCTACGGCGAGCAGTACTTC.

In its sample, this clonotype was seen many times. This rearrangement joins TRBV12-3 or TRBV12-4 to TRBJ2-1, with 8 bases lining up with TRBD1. Trimming took 3 bases from V and 8 from J; bases not matched to a gene: 3. This CDR3 comprises 13 residues. CDR3 DNA: TGTGCCAGCAGTTTTCAGGGGGCGGATGAGCAGTTCTTC. Translation gives CASSFQGADEQFF.

This clonotype came up a few times. This sequence joins TRBV28 and TRBJ1-1, with TRBD1 matching over 7 bases. Per the germline V gene, CDR1 is MDHEN and CDR2 is SYDVKM. This CDR3 is built from 14 residues. After removal of 5 bases from V and 4 bases from J, the junction contained 7 bases not matched to a gene. CDR3 bases: TGTGCCAGCAGTCCCCCGACAGGGATCACTGAAGCTTTCTTT. Translating gives CASSPPTGITEAFF.

The rearrangement links TRBV29-1 to TRBJ2-7, with D perhaps being TRBD1 or TRBD2 (5 bases each). Looked up from germline, CDR1 is SQVTM and CDR2 is ANQGSEA. With 7 bases removed from V and 6 bases from J, the gap between germline ends came to 19 bases. The CDR3 has 13 amino acids. The CDR3 region is CSAIGADTSEQYF. In DNA, the CDR3 is TGCAGCGCTATCGGGGCCGATACCTCCGAGCAGTACTTC.

The sample holds many counts of this clonotype. J is TRBJ2-5 and V is TRBV6-2 or TRBV6-3; D is uncertain. The CDR3 length is 12 residues. CDR1 and CDR2 (germline): MNHEY, SVGEGT. V was shortened by 5 bases and J by 2 bases, with 6 bases between the two germline ends. The CDR3 here is CASSRMQETQYF. The CDR3 region has the DNA TGTGCCAGCAGTAGGATGCAAGAGACCCAGTACTTC.

The gene calls are TRBV7-6 and TRBJ2-2, with D possibly TRBD1 on 6 matching bases. With 2 bases removed from V and 0 bases from J, the gap between germline ends came to 10 bases. There are 16 residues in the CDR3. Germline-derived CDR1 and CDR2 are SGHVS and FNYEAQ. Here the CDR3 DNA reads TGTGCCAGCAGCTTAATCCAGGGGACGAACACCGGGGAGCTGTTTTTT. Protein sequence: CASSLIQGTNTGELFF.

This clonotype has ten or more counts. The chain has TRBV18 and TRBJ2-1; 9 bases fit TRBD2. The CDR3 covers 15 residues. The V gene end was trimmed by 3 bases and the J gene end by 11 bases; junction bases not matched to a gene: 11. CDR1 KGHSH and CDR2 LQKENI come from the germline V gene. In DNA, the CDR3 is TGTGCCAGCTCACCGAGCGGGGGGACCGGGGAGAAGCAGTTCTTC. Translation gives CASSPSGGTGEKQFF.

This clonotype was picked up many times. V usage is TRBV7-8 and J usage is TRBJ2-5; 8 nucleotides agree with TRBD2. The CDR3 length is 18 residues. V lost 5 bases, J lost 4 bases, and 18 bases stayed unmatched. Germline V gives CDR1 SGHVS, CDR2 FQNEAQ. The CDR3 here is CASSGPNGVAGSSETQYF. The DNA of the CDR3 is TGTGCCAGCAGCGGACCGAACGGGGTAGCGGGATCTTCAGAGACCCAGTACTTC.

This clonotype was seen ten or more times. The rearrangement uses TRBV2 and TRBJ2-5, with a tentative D call TRBD2 (6 bases). Germline V gene lookup returns CDR1 SNHLY and CDR2 FYNNEI. Deletions cut 6 bases from V and 7 bases from J, with 18 bases between. The CDR3 totals 14 residues. CDR3 residues: CASRERVTSVTQYF. Written as DNA, the CDR3 is TGTGCCAGCAGGGAGCGGGTCACCTCGGTGACCCAGTACTTC.

Many counts were recorded for this clonotype. The V call is TRBV15, the J call TRBJ2-3; TRBD1 matches 7 bases. Germline V gene lookup returns CDR1 LNHNV and CDR2 YYDKDF (reference sequence). Trimming removed 1 base from V and 0 bases from J; junction bases left unmatched: 1. The CDR3 is 15 residues long. The CDR3 bases are TGTGCCACCAGCAGAGGGGACAGTAGCACAGATACGCAGTATTTT. Translated: CATSRGDSSTDTQYF.

This clonotype showed up many times. This chain joins TRBV19 and TRBJ1-5, with D perhaps TRBD1 (5 bases). Germline values: CDR1 LNHDA, CDR2 SQIVND (reference sequence). This CDR3 has 12 residues. V dropped 2 bases and J dropped 7 bases, with 6 bases sitting between them. Written as DNA, the CDR3 is TGTGCCAGTAGTATACGGGGCCAGCCCCAGCATTTT. As protein: CASSIRGQPQHF.

In its sample, this clonotype was seen many times. This chain links TRBV2 with TRBJ2-5; D remains ambiguous. The CDR3 runs to 14 residues. CDR1 is SNHLY, CDR2 FYNNEI, per germline. Trimming took 4 bases from V and 0 from J, leaving 9 bases between them. DNA of the CDR3: TGTGCCAGCAGTGGACTTCTGTACCAAGAGACCCAGTACTTC. Encoded protein: CASSGLLYQETQYF.